The source of this T cell receptor beta chain is a study of vaccination effects on CD4 cells after COVID-19. Study-wide results and caveats: Clones arising from infection and from vaccination showed marked clonal contraction late after vaccination.

V was trimmed by 2 bases and J by 1 base, leaving 9 bases between them. The germline CDR1 and CDR2 sequences are SGHTS and YDEGEE. This CDR3 contains 14 residues. Following an approximately 11-day culture, CD4+ T cells were purified. BNT162b2 vaccine or mRNA-1273 vaccine was given to participants in two doses. Each vaccine recipient was nucleocapsid antibody negative and had no prior SARS-CoV-2 infection. IL-2 medium supplanted half the medium on days 3 and 7. Profiling relied on immunoSEQ multiplex PCR, and the TCRdb table lists in-frame clones only, not all of them. The table records tens of thousands of clones, approximately 70% of them present only once. Worth noting for this clone: Antigen specificity is unknown.

This sample comprised CD4+ T cells from PBMCs cultured without peptide, obtained after COVID-19 vaccination. This TCR came from a human donor who received a COVID-19 vaccine. The chain combines TRBV5-8 with TRBJ1-1; D remains ambiguous. The CDR3 protein is CASSFRVTNTEAFF. The DNA of the CDR3 is TGTGCCAGCAGCTTCAGAGTTACGAACACTGAAGCTTTCTTT.